The T cell receptor (beta chain) described here comes from a study of blood T cell repertoires in COVID-19. Seattle's cohort entered during active infection and was followed longitudinally. As handled by the study authors: Counts of nucleated cells, estimated from reference gene primer amplification, were obtained. Data came from immunoSEQ multiplex PCR; TCRdb stores just in-frame clones and leaves some out. V and J calls and clone size are those listed in that table; D and trimming were worked out from the DNA. The sample contains fewer than 450,000 clones, 87% of which appear only once. Germline V gene lookup returns CDR1 SEHNR and CDR2 FQNEAQ (reference sequence). The CDR3 sequence is 16 residues long. Unmatched junction bases numbered 5, after V lost 5 bases and J lost 2 bases.

The TCR originated in a woman aged 50 to 65 with COVID-19, enrolled during active disease. The sample taken for sequencing was peripheral blood. The V call is TRBV7-9, the J call TRBJ2-1; TRBD2 aligns across 11 bases. Written as DNA, the CDR3 is TGTGCCAGCAGCCCACAGGGACTAGCGGCCTACAATGAGCAGTTCTTC. This sequence encodes CASSPQGLAAYNEQFF.